A single sample gave rise to the 7 T cell receptor beta chains below, sequenced in a study of CD8 T cells in ankylosing spondylitis. One entry per CDR3 protein results from TCRdb running MiXCR on the 5' RACE reads. Of roughly 200,000 distinct CDR3 sequences in the sample, about 13% were seen once. Sequencing was carried out using blood, either unsorted or a sorted T cell fraction (not recorded which). These receptor sequences come from a male donor with ankylosing spondylitis or in good health (not recorded which).

CDR3 coding DNA: TGTGCCAGCAGACTAGCGGGGCCTATAGGAGAGACCCAGTACTTC. Translated: CASRLAGPIGETQYF. The chain is built from TRBV27 and TRBJ2-5; 10 bases agree with TRBD2. The CDR3 totals 15 residues. V lost 6 bases and J lost 4; bases outside the gene matches: 8. The germline V gene has CDR1 MNHEY and CDR2 SMNVEV (reference sequence).

This chain links TRBV12-3 or TRBV12-4 with TRBJ2-3, with no clear D. Trimming stripped 3 bases from V and 0 bases from J, with 25 bases between. CDR3 size: 20 residues. CDR3 nucleotides: TGTGCCAGCAGTTTGGATCCAAGGGTCGACTCATTTTCTAGCACAGATACGCAGTATTTT. Translation gives CASSLDPRVDSFSSTDTQYF.

This clonotype was found many times. The chain recombines TRBV10-1 with TRBJ2-1; D is perhaps TRBD1 or TRBD2 (5 bases each). Germline V gene sequence: CDR1 WNHNN, CDR2 SYGVQD (reference sequence). The CDR3 contains 13 residues. V lost 7 bases and J lost 5, with 12 bases in between. The CDR3 sequence: CASTPGLNNEQFF. CDR3 DNA sequence: TGCGCCAGCACCCCGGGGCTAAACAATGAGCAGTTCTTC.

This clonotype was detected a few times. This sequence joins TRBV12-3 or TRBV12-4 and TRBJ2-5; no firm D call. Trimming took 5 bases from V and 5 from J, leaving 12 bases between them. This CDR3 has 13 amino acids. CDR3 amino acids: CASSGKGAETQYF. CDR3 DNA sequence: TGTGCCAGCAGTGGGAAGGGTGCGGAGACCCAGTACTTC.

In this sample, this clonotype turned up a few times. The V gene is TRBV30, the J gene TRBJ2-7; TRBD1 agrees at 9 bases. Unmatched junction bases numbered 13, after V lost 4 bases and J lost 3 bases. Germline-derived CDR1 and CDR2 are GTSNPN and SVGIG (reference sequence). This CDR3 has 16 amino acids. The CDR3 sequence is CAWIPDPGQGFYEQYF. DNA of the CDR3: TGTGCCTGGATCCCCGACCCGGGACAGGGTTTCTACGAGCAGTACTTC.

The V call is TRBV5-6, the J call TRBJ2-1, with unresolved D. Per germline, CDR1 SGHDT and CDR2 YYEEEE. CDR3 size: 14 residues. Trimming stripped 4 bases from V and 6 bases from J, with 14 bases between. The CDR3 DNA follows: TGTGCCAGCAGCGCCCCCCCCAGATTCAATGAGCAGTTCTTC. Translating gives CASSAPPRFNEQFF.

This clonotype was detected many times. This rearrangement joins TRBV12-3 or TRBV12-4 to TRBJ2-7, with 7 nucleotides matching TRBD2. CDR3 size: 14 residues. The J segment lost 2 bases and the V segment lost 3 bases, leaving 4 bases of the junction unmatched. This chain's CDR3 is CASSFGGNPYEQYF. DNA for the CDR3: TGTGCCAGCAGTTTCGGGGGGAACCCCTACGAGCAGTACTTC.